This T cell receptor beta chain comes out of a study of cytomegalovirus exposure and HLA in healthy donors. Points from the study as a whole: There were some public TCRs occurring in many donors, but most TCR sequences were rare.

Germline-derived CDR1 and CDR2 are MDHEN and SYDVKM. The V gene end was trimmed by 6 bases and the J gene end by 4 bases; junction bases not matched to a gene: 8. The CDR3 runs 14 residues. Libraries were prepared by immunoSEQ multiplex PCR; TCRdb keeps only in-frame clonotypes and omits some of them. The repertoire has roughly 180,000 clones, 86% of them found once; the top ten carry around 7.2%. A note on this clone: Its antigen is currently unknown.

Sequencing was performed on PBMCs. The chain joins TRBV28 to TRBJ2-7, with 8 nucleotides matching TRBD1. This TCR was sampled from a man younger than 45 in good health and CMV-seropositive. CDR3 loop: CASRDREPFYEQYF. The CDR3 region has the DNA TGTGCCAGCAGGGACAGGGAACCCTTTTACGAGCAGTACTTC. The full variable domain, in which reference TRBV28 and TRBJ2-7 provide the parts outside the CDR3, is DVKVTQSSRYLVKRTGEKVFLECVQDMDHENMFWYRQDPGLGLRLIYFSYDVKMKEKGDIPEGYSVSREKKERFSLILESASTNQTSMYLCASRDREPFYEQYFGPGTRLTVT.